This TCR beta chain was recorded in a study of type 1 regulatory T cells. For the study at large: An in vitro protocol generated T-allo10, a Tr1-enriched, alloantigen-specific CD4 T cell product. Study-level results: Compared with non-Tr1 cells, Tr1 cells showed a narrower TCR repertoire.

The CDR3 spans 15 residues. Trimming took 1 base from V and 5 from J, leaving 15 bases between them. CDR1 SGHKS and CDR2 YYEKEE come from the germline V gene (reference sequence). Each CDR3 protein gets one entry after TCRdb re-called the reads with MiXCR. This sample has approximately 42,000 distinct CDR3 sequences, with 12% found just once. This clonotype was detected many times. Its antigen is not known. The TCR sequence derives from a human donor in good health. The chain recombines TRBV5-5 with TRBJ1-1; tentatively, D is TRBD1 (5 bases). Sequencing was carried out using cultured non-Tr1 T cells, either the whole culture or a sorted T cell fraction (not recorded which). The CDR3 DNA sequence: TGTGCCAGCAGCTTGTTTGTAACACGGGGGACTGAAGCTTTCTTT. The encoded protein is CASSLFVTRGTEAFF.